This T cell receptor beta chain comes out of a study of OX40 agonist ivuxolimab in advanced cancers. The sampling schedule covered blood at baseline, cycle 4 day 1, and cycle 7 day 1. Trimming stripped 1 base from V and 0 bases from J, with 10 bases between. In germline, CDR1 is MDHEN, CDR2 SYDVKM. The CDR3 sequence is 15 residues long. Sequencing was performed with immunoSEQ multiplex PCR; in TCRdb, only in-frame clones are kept and a portion is missing. The table has tens of thousands of clones, roughly 94% seen once. The chain has TRBV28 and TRBJ2-7; D unclear. The input for sequencing was CD4+ or CD8+ T cells sorted from blood, taken in a trial of the OX40 agonist ivuxolimab. The origin of this receptor is an adult with an advanced solid tumor such as melanoma, head and neck, liver or kidney cancer. The CDR3 here is CASSLLAESSYEQYF. The CDR3 DNA follows: TGTGCCAGCAGTTTATTGGCGGAGAGCTCCTACGAGCAGTACTTC.